The following is a T cell receptor (beta chain) sequence with its context. TCRdb keeps only in-frame clones here, not all; method: immunoSEQ multiplex PCR. Here the sample spans approximately 100,000 clones, under 90% being singletons. The data derive from a study of T cell clones after liver transplantation. Study at large: A pre-transplant mixed lymphocyte reaction with TCRbeta sequencing defined graft-donor-reactive clones followed in post-transplant blood.

The starting material was CD4+ T cells from blood, obtained around 48 months after liver transplant. This TCR came from a human patient who received a liver transplant. Part of the T cells may come from the graft donor.

The CDR3 loop reads CASSSPSSGANVLTF. CDR3 bases: TGTGCCAGCAGCTCCCCCAGCTCTGGGGCCAACGTCCTGACTTTC. The chain recombines TRBV7-6 with TRBJ2-6; D is ambiguous. The CDR3 is 15 residues long. Trimming took 4 bases from V and 0 from J, leaving 7 bases between them. CDR1 is SGHVS and CDR2 is FNYEAQ in the germline V gene.